The sample holds many counts of the clone carrying this T cell receptor (beta chain). The target antigen is unknown. Patients counted as stable if ophthalmopathy did not develop within 18 months. Uncontrolled infections, other autoimmune diseases, pregnancy or lactation led to exclusion of patients. The data derive from a study of T cells in Graves' hyperthyroidism and ophthalmopathy. Study as a whole: Before any treatment, at initial diagnosis, peripheral blood was collected. Study-wide results and caveats: Model-based prediction identified ophthalmopathy a median approximately 6 months prior to its onset.

The germline V and J ends were trimmed by 7 bases and 2 bases, with 20 bases remaining between them. Germline lookup yields CDR1 SGHRS and CDR2 YFSETQ. The length of the CDR3 is 16 residues. Amplification of TCR beta CDR3 regions used RNA as the template. In the first-round RT-PCR of the TCR CDR3, the HTBI primer set was used. TCRdb itself ran the multiplex PCR reads through MiXCR, one entry per CDR3 protein. The sample includes around 350,000 distinct CDR3 sequences, approximately 13% of them seen just once. The source of this sequence is a woman between 18 and 29 years old with Graves' hyperthyroidism. The chain is built from TRBV5-1 and TRBJ2-3; D tentatively reads TRBD1 or TRBD2 (5 bases each). The sequenced sample was blood. This CDR3 is CASGGDGQLPTDTQYF. CDR3 bases: TGCGCCAGCGGGGGAGACGGGCAGCTACCCACAGATACGCAGTATTTT.